The 30 T cell receptor beta chains below come from one sample, sequenced in a study of blood T cell repertoires in COVID-19. Sequencing used immunoSEQ multiplex PCR; TCRdb keeps in-frame clones, though not all of them. The table lists 55,000 or so clones, 80% to 85% of them singletons. Input material: peripheral blood. These receptors were taken from a human donor in a cohort sampled during active or convalescent COVID-19.

V is TRBV7-6 and J is TRBJ2-1; perhaps TRBD1 as D (5 bases). The germline V and J ends were trimmed by 0 bases and 2 bases, with 8 bases remaining between them. CDR1 is SGHVS and CDR2 is FNYEAQ in the germline V gene. CDR3 length equals 15 residues. DNA for the CDR3: TGTGCCAGCAGCTTAGCCCAGGGCGCCTACAATGAGCAGTTCTTC. Protein product: CASSLAQGAYNEQFF.

This chain links TRBV20-1 with TRBJ2-1, with D uncertain. Between the trimmed V and J ends, which lost 3 bases and 0 bases, there was a span of 9 bases. CDR3 length: 14 residues. Germline-derived CDR1 and CDR2 are DFQATT and SNEGSKA (reference sequence). The CDR3 here is CSASAPSSYNEQFF. For the CDR3, the DNA is TGCAGTGCTAGTGCCCCATCCTCCTACAATGAGCAGTTCTTC.

The chain couples TRBV4-2 to TRBJ1-1; D is uncertain. There are 14 residues in the CDR3. V lost 3 bases and J 1 base, leaving 9 bases between the germline ends. The germline V gene has CDR1 LGHNA and CDR2 YNFKEQ. CDR3 region: CASSQRMSNTEAFF. The CDR3 DNA is TGTGCCAGCAGCCAGAGGATGTCGAACACTGAAGCTTTCTTT.

The CDR3 spells CASSPGGHGSYNEQFF. The CDR3 DNA sequence: TGTGCCAGCAGTCCCGGGGGGCACGGGTCCTACAATGAGCAGTTCTTC. The rearrangement links TRBV3-1 (or the pseudogene TRBV3-2) to TRBJ2-1; possible D gene TRBD2, 7 bases. Trimming stripped 6 bases from V and 1 base from J, with 16 bases between. Germline values: CDR1 LGHDT, CDR2 YNNKEL (reference sequence). The CDR3 loop spans 16 amino acids.

This sequence joins TRBV4-3 and TRBJ1-2; a weak D match, TRBD1 (5 bases). Per germline, CDR1 LGHNA and CDR2 YSLEER. The CDR3 has 16 residues. V was shortened by 0 bases and J by 4 bases, with 15 bases between the two germline ends. This CDR3 is CASSQDLGGTIYGYTF. CDR3 nucleotide sequence: TGCGCCAGCAGCCAAGATTTGGGGGGAACGATCTATGGCTACACCTTC.

The rearrangement uses TRBV7-2 and TRBJ2-5, with D possibly being TRBD1 (5 bases). The CDR3 totals 12 residues. The V gene lost 1 base and the J gene lost 9 bases, with 9 bases spanning the gap. Per the germline V gene, CDR1 is SGHTA and CDR2 is FQGNSA. In nucleotides, the CDR3 is TGTGCCAGCAGCTTAGGAGTGGGGCCCCAGTACTTC. Protein sequence: CASSLGVGPQYF. Full variable domain (rest looked up from reference TRBV7-2 and TRBJ2-5): GAGVSQSPSNKVTEKGKDVELRCDPISGHTALYWYRQSLGQGLEFLIYFQGNSAPDKSGLPSDRFSAERTGGSVSTLTIQRTQQEDSAVYLCASSLGVGPQYFGPGTRLLVL.

This clone was seen only a few times. This chain connects TRBV30 to TRBJ2-3; 8 bases line up with TRBD1. The CDR3 length is 14 residues. Germline CDR1 and CDR2: GTSNPN and SVGIG (reference sequence). The J segment lost 0 bases and the V segment lost 3 bases, leaving 2 bases of the junction unmatched. The DNA of the CDR3 is TGTGCCTGGAGCCAGGGGGCTAGCACAGATACGCAGTATTTT. Its translation is CAWSQGASTDTQYF.

The chain carries TRBV6-2 or TRBV6-3 and TRBJ1-4; D may be TRBD1 (6 bases). CDR1 is MNHEY and CDR2 is SVGEGT in the germline V gene. CDR3 length: 15 residues. The ends were cut back, 6 bases at V and 0 bases at J, with 11 bases in the middle. The DNA for the CDR3 is TGTGCCAGCAGCTCTGGACAGACAACTAATGAAAAACTGTTTTTT. Translation gives CASSSGQTTNEKLFF.

The genes are TRBV6-6 and TRBJ1-2, with TRBD1 identical over 12 bases. V shed 6 bases and J 6 bases; nucleotides not matched to a gene: 8. Germline CDR1 MNHNY, CDR2 SVGAGI (reference sequence). The CDR3 loop spans 15 amino acids. The CDR3 loop reads CASSRDRGRLDGYTF. The CDR3 DNA reads as TGTGCCAGCAGCCGGGACAGGGGGCGCTTGGATGGCTACACCTTC.

Details on this clone: At one end, the junction sequence differs from germline, possibly due to a read error. The rearrangement uses TRBV7-7 and TRBJ2-7; 8 nucleotides match TRBD1. Germline CDR1 reads SSHAT; CDR2 reads FNYEAQ (reference sequence). The CDR3 has 15 amino acids. CDR3 sequence reads: CASSLKQGETYEQYF. CDR3 DNA sequence: TGTGCTAGCAGCTTAAAACAGGGGGAGACCTACGAGCAGTACTTC.

This clone appeared once. The rearrangement links TRBV5-6 to TRBJ1-2; 8 nucleotides match TRBD1. Germline V gene sequence: CDR1 SGHDT, CDR2 YYEEEE. The CDR3 is made up of 15 amino acids. The J segment lost 2 bases and the V segment lost 4 bases, leaving 7 bases of the junction unmatched. Here the CDR3 reads CASSGWDRPNYGYTF. The CDR3 DNA reads as TGTGCCAGCAGCGGATGGGACAGGCCAAACTATGGCTACACCTTC.

V usage is TRBV24-1 and J usage is TRBJ1-2, with D tentatively TRBD1 (5 bases). CDR3 length: 14 amino acids. The germline V gene encodes CDR1 KGHDR and CDR2 SFDVKD. V lost 1 base and J 2 bases, leaving 7 bases between the germline ends. CDR3 coding DNA: TGTGCCACCAGTGATTTTAACAGGAACTATGGCTACACCTTC. The encoded protein is CATSDFNRNYGYTF.

The chain recombines TRBV7-9 with TRBJ1-1; 7 positions match TRBD1. Per germline, CDR1 SEHNR and CDR2 FQNEAQ (reference sequence). Unmatched junction bases numbered 7, after V lost 3 bases and J lost 6 bases. The CDR3 is made up of 14 amino acids. For the CDR3, the DNA is TGTGCCAGCAGCTTCGACAGGGACGCGGCTGAAGCTTTCTTT. It yields the protein CASSFDRDAAEAFF.

This chain uses TRBV6-2 or TRBV6-3 with TRBJ2-7; 8 nucleotides line up with TRBD2. Per the germline V gene, CDR1 is MNHEY and CDR2 is SVGEGT. Germline trimming cut 2 bases from V and 1 base from J; bases unmatched to any gene: 7. This CDR3 spans 16 amino acids. CDR3 DNA sequence: TGTGCCAGCAGTTACGGGGATCGGGGGGGATCCTACGAGCAGTACTTC. Translating it yields CASSYGDRGGSYEQYF.

This clone was seen a handful of times. The V gene is TRBV7-2, the J gene TRBJ2-1; 8 nucleotides match TRBD2. The CDR3 is 14 amino acids. Trimming took 7 bases from V and 7 from J; bases not matched to a gene: 9. CDR1 SGHTA and CDR2 FQGNSA come from the germline V gene. CDR3 sequence: CASTPGRGDNEQFF. The CDR3 DNA sequence: TGTGCCAGCACCCCCGGGCGGGGGGATAATGAGCAGTTCTTC.

J is TRBJ2-5 and V is TRBV19; tentatively, D is TRBD2 (6 bases). The CDR3 length is 14 residues. Trimming took off 6 bases at V and 2 bases at J, with 13 bases between the two ends. Germline-derived CDR1 and CDR2 are LNHDA and SQIVND (reference sequence). This CDR3 reads CASSTPGVQETQYF. The DNA of the CDR3 is TGTGCCAGTAGCACGCCGGGGGTTCAAGAGACCCAGTACTTC.

V and J are TRBV9 and TRBJ1-2; no reliable D call. This CDR3 is 12 amino acids long. Trimming took 4 bases from V and 4 from J, leaving 8 bases between them. The germline V gene has CDR1 SGDLS and CDR2 YYNGEE. This CDR3 is CASSQWSYGYTF. In DNA, the CDR3 is TGTGCCAGCAGCCAATGGAGCTATGGCTACACCTTC.

The chain couples TRBV7-2 to TRBJ1-1; TRBD1 matches 7 bases. V shed 5 bases and J 0 bases; nucleotides not matched to a gene: 6. CDR3 length: 15 amino acids. The V gene's germline CDR1 is SGHTA and CDR2 FQGNSA. For the CDR3, the DNA is TGTGCCAGCAGCGCGACAGGGACCCTGAACACTGAAGCTTTCTTT. Its translation: CASSATGTLNTEAFF.

The chain couples TRBV2 to TRBJ2-7; tentative D call: TRBD2 (5 bases). The V gene lost 1 base and the J gene lost 7 bases, with 11 bases spanning the gap. The length of the CDR3 is 13 residues. In germline, CDR1 is SNHLY, CDR2 FYNNEI. DNA for the CDR3: TGTGCCAGCAGTGAAGACCCTCCGGGGGAGCAGTACTTC. As protein: CASSEDPPGEQYF.

This chain joins TRBV3-1 (or the pseudogene TRBV3-2) and TRBJ1-2; D gene unclear. V was cut by 1 base and J by 4 bases, with 4 bases left in between. The CDR3 loop spans 12 amino acids. The germline V gene encodes CDR1 LGHDT and CDR2 YNNKEL (reference sequence). The CDR3 nucleotides are TGTGCCAGCAGCCAAGTGAGCTATGGCTACACCTTC. Protein sequence: CASSQVSYGYTF.

The genes are TRBV18 and TRBJ2-7; a weak D match, TRBD1 (7 bases). There are 16 residues in the CDR3. V was shortened by 3 bases and J by 6 bases, with 21 bases between the two germline ends. CDR1 KGHSH and CDR2 LQKENI come from the germline V gene. CDR3 DNA: TGTGCCAGCTCACCCCCTTCGCGGAGGGCAGGGGGCGAGCAGTACTTC. This gives the protein CASSPPSRRAGGEQYF.

The chain carries TRBV24-1 and TRBJ1-4; 9 bases map to TRBD1. This CDR3 region has 17 residues. Germline V gene data show CDR1 as KGHDR and CDR2 as SFDVKD. J gave up 0 bases and V 4 bases, and 5 bases lay outside the gene matches. The CDR3 is CATSEHRGQATNEKLFF. CDR3 bases: TGTGCCACCAGTGAACACAGGGGGCAGGCAACTAATGAAAAACTGTTTTTT.

The genes are TRBV5-5 and TRBJ2-3; 7 bases fit TRBD2. In germline, CDR1 is SGHKS, CDR2 YYEKEE (reference sequence). Trimming removed 1 base from V and 2 bases from J; junction bases left unmatched: 4. This CDR3 is built from 15 residues. Here the CDR3 DNA reads TGTGCCAGCAGCTTGCAAAGCGGGGACACAGATACGCAGTATTTT. It is translated as CASSLQSGDTDTQYF.

The genes are TRBV4-3 and TRBJ1-4; TRBD1 matches at 9 bases. The CDR3 spans 15 residues. The germline CDR1 and CDR2 sequences are LGHNA and YSLEER. The junction had 4 bases not matched to a gene; V was cut back by 3 bases and J by 5 bases. The CDR3 nucleotides read TGCGCCAGCAGCCAGGACGGACAGGGGAATGAAAAACTGTTTTTT. Translated: CASSQDGQGNEKLFF.

This clone was counted between two and nine times. V is TRBV7-8 and J is TRBJ1-5, with D hard to call. The CDR3 contains 15 residues. Germline CDR1 SGHVS, CDR2 FQNEAQ. Trimming took 5 bases from V and 4 from J, leaving 15 bases between them. The DNA for the CDR3 is TGTGCCAGCAGCCCCTTGGAAACCGGGAATCAGCCCCAGCATTTT. Its translation is CASSPLETGNQPQHF. Full variable domain (outside the CDR3, taken from reference TRBV7-8 and TRBJ1-5): GAGVSQSPRYKVAKRGQDVALRCDPISGHVSLFWYQQALGQGPEFLTYFQNEAQLDKSGLPSDRFFAERPEGSVSTLKIQRTQQEDSAVYLCASSPLETGNQPQHFGDGTRLSIL.

The chain carries TRBV7-9 and TRBJ1-1; 7 positions agree with TRBD1. Germline CDR1 is SEHNR and CDR2 is FQNEAQ (reference sequence). The CDR3 has 16 amino acids. The junction had 19 bases not matched to a gene; V was cut back by 7 bases and J by 8 bases. CDR3 bases: TGTGCCAGCACCATGCAGGGTGGACAGGCTTTTTCAGAAGCTTTCTTT. It specifies CASTMQGGQAFSEAFF.

The chain is built from TRBV9 and TRBJ2-7, with TRBD2 matching over 10 bases. The J segment lost 0 bases and the V segment lost 3 bases, leaving 3 bases of the junction unmatched. The CDR3 totals 15 residues. CDR1 and CDR2 from the germline V gene are SGDLS and YYNGEE. The CDR3 DNA reads TGTGCCAGCAGCGATAGCGGGGGGTCCTCCTACGAGCAGTACTTC. Its protein is CASSDSGGSSYEQYF.

The rearrangement uses TRBV27 and TRBJ2-7; D is perhaps TRBD1 (6 bases). This CDR3 is built from 15 residues. V shed 7 bases and J shed 0 bases, with 16 bases lying between them. The germline gives CDR1 MNHEY, CDR2 SMNVEV (reference sequence). The CDR3 nucleotides are TGTGCCAGCACCTACCAGGGGACGAGCTCCTACGAGCAGTACTTC. It is translated as CASTYQGTSSYEQYF.

The chain employs TRBV5-4 and TRBJ1-4, with 12 bases matching TRBD1. The V gene end was trimmed by 7 bases and the J gene end by 7 bases; junction bases not matched to a gene: 2. This CDR3 is built from 13 residues. Per germline, CDR1 SGHNT and CDR2 YYREEE (reference sequence). CDR3 residues: CASGGQGAEKLFF. In DNA, the CDR3 is TGTGCCAGCGGGGGACAGGGGGCTGAAAAACTGTTTTTT.

This clone has a single count. The chain has TRBV7-6 and TRBJ2-7; D might be TRBD1 (6 bases). Germline-derived CDR1 and CDR2 are SGHVS and FNYEAQ. V was shortened by 1 base and J by 0 bases, with 16 bases between the two germline ends. The CDR3 totals 17 residues. CDR3 sequence: CASSLGTGRQASYEQYF. The CDR3 DNA sequence: TGTGCCAGCAGCTTAGGAACCGGTCGACAGGCCTCCTACGAGCAGTACTTC.